The 25 T cell receptor beta chains reported below all come from one sample, sequenced in a study of shared clonotypes between healthy human individuals. Libraries were prepared by immunoSEQ multiplex PCR; TCRdb keeps only in-frame clonotypes and omits some of them. The table has about 1,500,000 clones, 95% to 97% seen once; the top ten hold approximately 1.1%. The sample consisted of naive CD4+ T cells sorted from blood. Subset described: CD45RA+ positively selected. Receptors originate from a man aged 25 to 40 in good health.

The chain is built from TRBV6-5 and TRBJ2-1; D not certain. CDR3 length: 15 amino acids. Germline V gene sequence: CDR1 MNHEY, CDR2 SVGAGI. Trimming stripped 5 bases from V and 0 bases from J, with 11 bases between. The CDR3 DNA reads as TGTGCCAGCAGTATCAGTGGCCCCTCCTACAATGAGCAGTTCTTC. Translation gives CASSISGPSYNEQFF.

The chain combines TRBV11-1 with TRBJ1-1; no reliable D call. Germline V lookup: CDR1 SGHAT, CDR2 FQDESV (reference sequence). This CDR3 region has 14 residues. V was shortened by 4 bases and J by 4 bases, with 13 bases between the two germline ends. The CDR3 nucleotides read TGTGCCAGCAGCTCGATGGTCCAGAGCACTGAAGCTTTCTTT. This encodes CASSSMVQSTEAFF.

J is TRBJ1-3 and V is TRBV23-1; TRBD1 agrees at 7 bases. TRBV23-1 is an ORF, with its function uncertain. This CDR3 is built from 16 residues. The ends lost 3 bases at V and 4 bases at J; junction bases unmatched: 9. This CDR3 is CASSQNRGLGGNTIYF. The CDR3 DNA sequence: TGCGCCAGCAGTCAGAACAGGGGACTAGGAGGAAACACCATATATTTT.

The table lists this clone with a count of one. CDR3 bases: TGTGCCAGCAGCGCCTACCTAGAGGGACAGGGTGATAGTGAGCAGTTCTTC. Its protein is CASSAYLEGQGDSEQFF. The V call is TRBV21-1, the J call TRBJ2-1; the table names TRBD1, a call not compared with the DNA. TRBV21-1 is noted as a pseudogene. The CDR3 spans 17 residues.

In regard to this clone: This same CDR3 is encoded by further DNA sequences in the sample. V usage is TRBV20-1 and J usage is TRBJ2-5; either TRBD1 or TRBD2 may fit D (5 bases each). The CDR3 consists of 10 residues. Germline loops: CDR1 DFQATT, CDR2 SNEGSKA (reference sequence). The CDR3 region has the DNA TGCAGCGGGGCTCAAGAGACCCAGTACTTC. Translating it yields CSGAQETQYF.

With regard to this clone: Other DNA sequences in this sample translate to the same CDR3. The rearrangement uses TRBV9 and TRBJ2-1, with no clear D. The CDR3 consists of 13 residues. V was clipped by 0 bases and J by 4 bases, with 5 bases between them. Germline CDR1 is SGDLS and CDR2 is YYNGEE. DNA for the CDR3: TGTGCCAGCAGCGTAGCCAGTTACAATGAGCAGTTCTTC. Translated: CASSVASYNEQFF.

The chain carries TRBV28 and TRBJ2-6; TRBD1 or TRBD2 may be the D gene (5 bases each). Trimming shortened V by 3 bases and J by 0 bases, and 15 bases separated the two germline ends. This CDR3 is built from 18 residues. Germline loops: CDR1 MDHEN, CDR2 SYDVKM. The CDR3 coding sequence is TGTGCCAGCAGTTTGGGCCCGGGGCCTGCCTCTGGGGCCAACGTCCTGACTTTC. Protein: CASSLGPGPASGANVLTF.

The rearrangement uses TRBV9 and TRBJ2-2, with a tentative D call TRBD1 (6 bases). Germline lookup yields CDR1 SGDLS and CDR2 YYNGEE. There are 18 residues in the CDR3. The V end lost 1 base, the J end lost 4 bases, and 20 bases lay between the germline ends. The CDR3 DNA sequence: TGTGCCAGCAGCGTAACAGGGATGGTGGGCGCCGGCACCGGGGAGCTGTTTTTT. As protein: CASSVTGMVGAGTGELFF.

The chain is built from TRBV10-3 and TRBJ2-7; TRBD2 matches 8 bases. V trimming: 5 bases; J trimming: 2 bases; junction bases outside the gene matches: 8. CDR3 length equals 15 residues. Germline V gene data show CDR1 as ENHRY and CDR2 as SYGVKD. The CDR3 sequence is CAISKGTSYTYEQYF. CDR3 DNA: TGTGCCATCAGTAAAGGGACTAGTTATACCTACGAGCAGTACTTC.

V usage is TRBV5-1 and J usage is TRBJ2-1; D is undetermined. Trimming left V 0 bases short and J 8 bases short, with 6 bases between. Germline loops: CDR1 SGHRS, CDR2 YFSETQ. The CDR3 is 12 residues long. This chain's CDR3 is CASSLGIDEQFF. The CDR3 nucleotides are TGCGCCAGCAGCTTGGGCATCGATGAGCAGTTCTTC.

V usage is TRBV10-3 and J usage is TRBJ2-3, with no clear D. Germline CDR1 and CDR2: ENHRY and SYGVKD. V was shortened by 4 bases and J by 5 bases, with 4 bases between the two germline ends. CDR3 length: 11 amino acids. The CDR3 spells CAISGLDTQYF. The DNA for the CDR3 is TGTGCCATCAGTGGGCTAGATACGCAGTATTTT.

This chain joins TRBV6-1 and TRBJ2-7; D may be TRBD1 (5 bases). CDR1 is MNHNS, CDR2 SASEGT, per germline. The V end was cut by 5 bases, the J end by 2 bases, with 16 bases between. CDR3 length equals 15 residues. CDR3 sequence (DNA): TGTGCCAGCAGTTTAATTTCTCAGGGTACCTACGAGCAGTACTTC. Protein: CASSLISQGTYEQYF.

The CDR3 here is CASRRGTYQKQKETQYF. The DNA of the CDR3 is TGTGCCAGCAGACGAGGGACTTATCAGAAGCAAAAAGAGACCCAGTACTTC. This chain uses TRBV2 with TRBJ2-5, with D possibly being TRBD2 (6 bases). The CDR3 extends over 17 amino acids. Germline V gene lookup returns CDR1 SNHLY and CDR2 FYNNEI. V dropped 6 bases and J dropped 3 bases, with 23 bases sitting between them.

The chain is built from TRBV4-1 and TRBJ2-3, with D possibly matching TRBD1 (6 bases). V was pared by 3 bases and J by 0 bases, with 16 bases between. The CDR3 is made up of 17 amino acids. Germline V gene data show CDR1 as MGHRA and CDR2 as YSYEKL. DNA of the CDR3: TGCGCCAGCAGCCATATAGGACAGCCCAAAAGCACAGATACGCAGTATTTT. As protein: CASSHIGQPKSTDTQYF.

V and J are TRBV18 and TRBJ2-4; unclear D gene. V lost 0 bases and J lost 8, with 17 bases in between. The CDR3 runs to 16 residues. CDR1 is KGHSH, CDR2 LQKENI, per germline. This chain's CDR3 is CASSPPGASFMDIQYF. The CDR3 DNA is TGTGCCAGCTCACCACCTGGCGCTAGTTTCATGGACATTCAGTACTTC.

This clone occurred a few times. Different DNA sequences within this sample yield the same CDR3. The CDR3 coding sequence is TGTGCCAGCAGCTTAGGTAGGACCGGGGCCAACGTCCTGACTTTC. Its translation is CASSLGRTGANVLTF. The V gene is TRBV7-2, the J gene TRBJ2-6; D remains unclear. This CDR3 has 15 residues. In germline, CDR1 is SGHTA, CDR2 FQGNSA. V gave up 1 base and J gave up 4 bases, with 8 bases separating them.

The chain is built from TRBV27 and TRBJ2-3, with TRBD1 matching 9 bases. The CDR3 loop spans 14 amino acids. CDR1 is MNHEY and CDR2 is SMNVEV in the germline V gene (reference sequence). The J segment lost 4 bases and the V segment lost 5 bases, leaving 4 bases of the junction unmatched. The CDR3 bases are TGTGCCAGCAGTCCTCGGACAGGGGCAGATACGCAGTATTTT. Protein product: CASSPRTGADTQYF.

This chain uses TRBV15 with TRBJ2-1; the D call may be TRBD1 or TRBD2 (6 bases each). The germline CDR1 and CDR2 sequences are LNHNV and YYDKDF (reference sequence). Trimming cost V 0 bases and J 14 bases, with 17 bases left between them. There are 14 residues in the CDR3. CDR3 DNA sequence: TGTGCCACCAGCAGAGATGTGGGGGGCCAGGGAGAGTTCTTC. As protein: CATSRDVGGQGEFF.

J is TRBJ2-5 and V is TRBV19, with 12 bases fitting TRBD1. V shed 4 bases, J shed 5 bases, and the junction held 5 bases outside the gene matches. Germline V gene lookup returns CDR1 LNHDA and CDR2 SQIVND (reference sequence). The CDR3 length is 15 residues. CDR3 residues: CASSKGQGARETQYF. The CDR3 DNA sequence: TGTGCCAGTAGTAAGGGACAGGGGGCACGTGAGACCCAGTACTTC.

The chain joins TRBV7-3 to TRBJ2-2; 13 bases line up with TRBD2. J lost 4 bases, V lost 5 bases, and 13 bases had no gene match. Germline CDR1 and CDR2: SGHTA and FQGTGA. The CDR3 sequence is 19 residues long. This CDR3 reads CASSPNPILAGGSTGELFF. The CDR3 DNA sequence: TGTGCCAGCAGCCCCAACCCCATACTAGCGGGAGGGAGCACCGGGGAGCTGTTTTTT. Supplemented by reference TRBV7-3 and TRBJ2-2, the full variable domain reads GAGVSQTPSNKVTEKGKYVELRCDPISGHTALYWYRQSLGQGPEFLIYFQGTGAADDSGLPNDRFFAVRPEGSVSTLKIQRTERGDSAVYLCASSPNPILAGGSTGELFFGEGSRLTVL.

The J gene is TRBJ2-1, the V gene TRBV6-4, with 10 nucleotides matching TRBD1. V was clipped by 2 bases and J by 7 bases; unmatched bases: 5. There are 15 residues in the CDR3. Germline loops: CDR1 MRHNA, CDR2 SNTAGT. In nucleotides, the CDR3 is TGTGCCAGCAGTGACAGGGACAGGGGTCGGAATGAGCAGTTCTTC. It codes for CASSDRDRGRNEQFF.

V is TRBV30 and J is TRBJ2-7, with D perhaps matching TRBD1 or TRBD2 (6 bases each). V gave up 2 bases and J gave up 2 bases, with 13 bases separating them. CDR1 is GTSNPN, CDR2 SVGIG, per germline (reference sequence). This CDR3 spans 14 amino acids. In DNA, the CDR3 is TGTGCCTGGAGTATGGCAGGGGAGGCCTACGAGCAGTACTTC. Translation gives CAWSMAGEAYEQYF.

The chain couples TRBV7-2 to TRBJ1-2, with no clear D. Per germline, CDR1 SGHTA and CDR2 FQGNSA. Trimming removed 1 base from V and 4 bases from J, with 16 bases in between. The length of the CDR3 is 16 residues. The CDR3 DNA is TGTGCCAGCAGCTTAGGAGCCTCGAGGGTTGGCTATGGCTACACCTTC. Translated, it gives CASSLGASRVGYGYTF.

The chain uses TRBV7-8 and TRBJ2-7, with 7 bases identical to TRBD2. Germline V gene data show CDR1 as SGHVS and CDR2 as FQNEAQ. This CDR3 is built from 15 residues. Trimming at V came to 4 bases and at J to 0 bases, leaving 6 bases not matched to a gene. The CDR3 region is CASSSLAESSYEQYF. Here the CDR3 DNA reads TGTGCCAGCAGCTCTCTAGCGGAGAGCTCCTACGAGCAGTACTTC.

In this sample, this clone turned up once. The V call is TRBV5-1, the J call TRBJ2-1, with D tentatively TRBD1 (6 bases). The CDR3 spans 16 residues. The germline CDR1 and CDR2 sequences are SGHRS and YFSETQ. With 0 bases removed from V and 0 bases from J, the gap between germline ends came to 10 bases. The CDR3 spells CASSLGDRSSYNEQFF. The CDR3 nucleotides read TGCGCCAGCAGCTTGGGTGACAGGAGCTCCTACAATGAGCAGTTCTTC.